Sequencing of this T cell receptor beta chain was carried out in a study of shared clonotypes between healthy human individuals. The split of CD4+ cells yielded CD45RA+ naive and CD45RA-negative memory subsets. Overall study findings and caveats: In having few donors, the study represented limited genetic and exposure-history diversity.

Splitting of each subset's genomic DNA was done evenly across several immunoSEQ plates. TCRdb's table, derived via immunoSEQ multiplex PCR, lists solely in-frame clones and lacks some. In the table there are 2 million to 3 million clones, approximately 93% of which are singletons. This CDR3 is 15 amino acids long. CDR1 SGHRS and CDR2 YFSETQ come from the germline V gene. J gave up 4 bases and V 3 bases, and 8 bases lay outside the gene matches. As regards this clone: Its cognate antigen is unknown.

The source material was naive CD4+ T cells from PBMCs. Documented subset: CD45RA+ positively selected. The chain couples TRBV5-1 to TRBJ1-1, with TRBD1 matching over 8 bases. The receptor was isolated from a man aged 18 to 30 in good health. Some clones in this sample may be carry-over from other donors' samples. The CDR3 is CASSSPLTGGTEAFF. The CDR3 DNA follows: TGCGCCAGCAGCTCACCACTTACAGGGGGCACTGAAGCTTTCTTT.